The present T cell receptor beta chain was sequenced within a study of cytotoxic CD8 clonotypes in ibrutinib-treated CLL (dated by TCRdb to about 2021). As for the study more broadly: The cohort included around 16 treatment-naive and under 13 relapsed/refractory patients; 17 to 18 were IGHV unmutated. The response samples were drawn at a median of 12 months into treatment, with a range of about 6 to 40 months. Partial responses were observed in around 25 patients and complete responses in 2; after a median follow-up of 68 months, remission was maintained in 14 patients and progression was observed in around twelve. Cryopreserved peripheral blood mononuclear cells were obtained before treatment, at response, and at either sustained remission or disease progression. Of the 86 participants in the trial, 20 to 30 had longitudinal samples available. On average, each sample yielded approximately 250,000 productive templates and tens of thousands of productive rearrangements. Every remission and progressive disease sample was obtained while ibrutinib was still being received by the patients.

Worth noting for this clone: Its recognized antigen is unknown. Base qualities are not at hand, and no much larger clone is one base apart.

What the authors observed across the whole study: Baseline clonality exceeded that of age-matched healthy donors and correlated strongly with circulating CD8+ T-cell counts. Lymph node repertoires were not examined, and the timing of sampling was not matched between patients in sustained remission and those whose disease progressed. Public clonotypes were rare and either shrank or stayed stable during treatment, and the rise in clonality at ibrutinib response reflected expansion of private clonotypes. An increase in clonality was observed at ibrutinib response, with clonality remaining stable during sustained remission and falling back toward baseline at progression.

On a MiSeq, deep resolution sequencing aimed for a depth between 1 in 1 million and 1 in 200,000 T cells, with each clonotype covered approximately 9.8x on average. TCR beta libraries were generated with the immunoSEQ hsTCRB Kit. The paper's processing steps were these. ImmunoSEQ Data Assistant and ImmunoSEQ Analyzer were used for data analysis, and V, D and J genes were assigned according to IMGT definitions. Clonality, which ranges from 0 to 1, was calculated as one minus the normalized Shannon entropy of productive rearrangement frequencies. Only overrepresented clonotypes making up at least 0.05% of the repertoire of each patient were included in the public clonotype analysis. Repertoires from some 13 age-matched healthy donors in immuneACCESS were used as clonality controls. TCRdb provides this immuneACCESS table in a form limited to in-frame rearrangements. Some clones are lacking; in checked studies, under half of them reflect an unresolved V gene, and why the rest are absent is not known. V and J calls plus clone size are reproduced from that table; the DNA served to infer D and trimming. The sample table records over 200,000 clones; nearly 80% of these occur just once. The ten biggest clones cover roughly 10% of the sample.

Sample time point, as interpreted from the label and publication: roughly 12 months on ibrutinib. For TCR beta library preparation, approximately 2 micrograms of genomic DNA was extracted from cryopreserved PBMCs. Longitudinal blood samples from CLL patients receiving ibrutinib monotherapy were subjected to high-throughput TCR beta sequencing. The patients were enrolled in a single-center, open-label phase 2 trial of ibrutinib monotherapy. Here the sequenced sample was PBMCs, taken after 12 months of ibrutinib treatment. The receptor comes from a human donor with chronic lymphocytic leukemia.

CDR3 region: CACRRNTGELFF. The DNA sequence follows: TGTGCCTGCCGCAGGAACACCGGGGAGCTGTTTTTT. The sequence joins TRBV6-5 to TRBJ2-2; no D gene is confidently identified. The CDR3 goes from the cysteine to the phenylalanine over 12 residues. The CDR3 DNA has 36 bases and is translated from base 1. Deletion took 11 bases off V and 1 base off J, with a span of 8 bases between the germline ends. The CDR1 and CDR2 encoded by the germline V gene are MNHEY and SVGAGI.